The 11 T cell receptor beta chains below were found in one sample sequenced in a study of circulating and synovial CD4+ cells in juvenile arthritis. Clones were read by immunoSEQ multiplex PCR, and TCRdb kept only the in-frame ones, dropping some. The sample yields 36,000 or so clones, approximately 96% seen once. Sequences were obtained from CD4+ T cells from blood. These receptors were collected from a human donor with juvenile idiopathic arthritis.

The chain uses TRBV6-5 and TRBJ2-7; TRBD1 matches at 8 bases. Germline V gene lookup returns CDR1 MNHEY and CDR2 SVGAGI. Trimming took 5 bases from V and 7 from J; bases not matched to a gene: 7. The CDR3 sequence is 13 residues long. The CDR3 loop is CASSETGEWEQYF. CDR3 DNA: TGTGCCAGCAGTGAGACAGGGGAGTGGGAGCAGTACTTC.

This rearrangement joins TRBV18 to TRBJ2-5; D gene ambiguous. The CDR3 extends over 11 amino acids. Germline V gene data show CDR1 as KGHSH and CDR2 as LQKENI. The germline V and J ends were trimmed by 3 bases and 5 bases, with 4 bases remaining between them. CDR3 sequence: CASSPLETQYF. The CDR3 nucleotides read TGTGCCAGCTCACCCCTGGAGACCCAGTACTTC.

The genes are TRBV4-1 and TRBJ1-1; 9 positions match TRBD1. CDR3 size: 16 residues. J lost 5 bases, V lost 4 bases, and 11 bases had no gene match. Germline assignment: CDR1 MGHRA and CDR2 YSYEKL. The CDR3 here is CASSPTQGARFTEAFF. The CDR3 coding sequence is TGCGCCAGCAGCCCCACACAGGGGGCGCGTTTTACTGAAGCTTTCTTT.

V usage is TRBV28 and J usage is TRBJ1-1; TRBD1 matches 10 bases. Germline CDR1 and CDR2: MDHEN and SYDVKM. This CDR3 spans 14 amino acids. The trim removed 5 bases at V and 5 bases at J, leaving 5 bases unmatched. As DNA, the CDR3 is TGTGCCAGCAGTATCCGGGACAGGGGTACTGAAGCTTTCTTT. Translating gives CASSIRDRGTEAFF.

The chain links TRBV29-1 to TRBJ2-1, with 10 bases fitting TRBD1. CDR1 and CDR2 from the germline V gene are SQVTM and ANQGSEA. CDR3 size: 19 residues. V shed 4 bases, J shed 1 base, and the junction held 16 bases outside the gene matches. The CDR3: CSVASPAPGQGYSYNEQFF. The CDR3 bases are TGCAGCGTTGCCTCCCCCGCTCCGGGACAGGGGTATTCCTACAATGAGCAGTTCTTC.

In DNA, the CDR3 is TGTGCCAGCAGCAACACCGGGAGCTCCTACAATGAGCAGTTCTTC. It encodes CASSNTGSSYNEQFF. V gene TRBV6-6 combines with J gene TRBJ2-1; a possible D gene is TRBD2 (6 bases). CDR1 and CDR2 from the germline V gene are MNHNY and SVGAGI (reference sequence). V lost 6 bases to trimming and J lost 0 bases, with 12 bases between them. The length of the CDR3 is 15 residues.

This chain connects TRBV6-5 to TRBJ2-3, with D perhaps TRBD2 (6 bases). The length of the CDR3 is 15 residues. Trimming took 7 bases from V and 1 from J, leaving 15 bases between them. Germline V gene data show CDR1 as MNHEY and CDR2 as SVGAGI. The CDR3 loop is CASTGRRGRTDTQYF. Here the CDR3 DNA reads TGTGCCAGCACTGGCCGGAGGGGACGCACAGATACGCAGTATTTT.

The chain carries TRBV7-9 and TRBJ1-4; D unresolved. Germline-derived CDR1 and CDR2 are SEHNR and FQNEAQ (reference sequence). The V end lost 3 bases, the J end lost 6 bases, and 17 bases lay between the germline ends. CDR3 length equals 16 residues. The CDR3 DNA is TGTGCCAGCAGCTTGTTAGGATATCGAGGCCATGAAAAACTGTTTTTT. This translates into CASSLLGYRGHEKLFF.

V usage is TRBV7-2 and J usage is TRBJ2-2; D is unclear. The CDR3 is 13 residues long. Trimming removed 7 bases at V and 4 bases at J, with 10 bases between. Germline lookup yields CDR1 SGHTA and CDR2 FQGNSA. The CDR3 is CASNQARTGELFF. Written as DNA, the CDR3 is TGTGCCAGCAACCAGGCCCGCACCGGGGAGCTGTTTTTT.

The V and J genes are TRBV5-4 and TRBJ2-2; no clear D. V shed 0 bases and J shed 1 base, with 4 bases lying between them. Looked up from germline, CDR1 is SGHNT and CDR2 is YYREEE (reference sequence). There are 14 residues in the CDR3. CDR3 sequence: CASSLDLNTGELFF. The DNA of the CDR3 is TGTGCCAGCAGCTTGGATCTGAACACCGGGGAGCTGTTTTTT.

This clone was seen once. The CDR3 reads CASSPRQGTNYGYTF. Here the CDR3 DNA reads TGTGCCAGCAGTCCCCGACAGGGGACCAACTATGGCTACACCTTC. The rearrangement links TRBV27 to TRBJ1-2; 8 nucleotides agree with TRBD1. The germline V gene encodes CDR1 MNHEY and CDR2 SMNVEV (reference sequence). This CDR3 has 15 amino acids. J lost 2 bases, V lost 5 bases, and 7 bases had no gene match.